Sequencing of this T cell receptor beta chain was carried out in a study of blood T cell repertoires in COVID-19 (dated by TCRdb to 2020 to 2021). General notes on the study: The collaborator samples originated in the United States, Italy and Spain and spanned the acute and convalescent phases of COVID-19. Nearly every sample came with metadata listing a de-identified subject ID, COVID-19 status, age in years and sex. The repertoires were made available in a free public database intended to serve as a resource for research on the immune response to SARS-CoV-2. Where available, HLA class I and class II types were obtained from metadata supplied by the sample provider rather than from assay-based typing. The samples were drawn from two sources: the first 160 participants of the ongoing ImmuneRACE study, and 1,200 or so subjects contributed by 6 global collaborators. The dataset comprised deeply sampled blood TCRbeta repertoires from subjects exposed to, actively infected with, or recovered from COVID-19. The material from the prospective study consisted of cDNA or gDNA derived from T cells, B-cell-depleted T cells, or PBMCs.

V and J are trimmed by 5 bases and 6 bases, and the gene matches miss 14 bases of the junction. There are 17 amino acids in the CDR3, from cysteine to phenylalanine inclusive. Here the CDR3 DNA is all that survives: 51 bases in frame from base 1. Based on the germline V gene (reference sequence), the CDR1 and CDR2 sequences are SEHNR and FQNEAQ. Points the paper makes about the study in general: Clinical and demographic metadata were provided uncurated, with the amount varying by source and participant.

Concerning this clone: Its antigen remains unidentified. Base qualities were left out, and no much larger clone turns up one base away.

TCRbeta CDR3 regions were amplified from genomic DNA using the immunoSEQ Assay, a bias-controlled multiplex PCR. Processing in the source paper ran as follows. Within the assay, amplification of reference gene primers was used to estimate how many nucleated cells each sample contained. To quantify the absolute abundance of each unique TCRbeta CDR3 rearrangement, sequence reads were collapsed and filtered. For each sample, productive Simpson clonality was calculated by taking the square root of Simpson's diversity index across productive rearrangements. TCRdb's version of the immuneACCESS table is confined to in-frame rearrangements and falls short of the full clone set. An unresolved V gene accounts for under half of the shortfall where checked; the remainder is of unknown origin. V and J calls and clone size are copied from that table; D and trimming were computed from the DNA. Here the sample has about 97,000 clones; about 80% occur a single time. The leading ten clones occupy more than 9% of the sample.

Collaborating institutions collected whole blood in K2EDTA tubes following their own protocols. For TCRbeta analysis, collaborator samples were shipped as frozen whole blood, as isolated PBMCs, or as DNA extracted from either sample type. The rearranged chain carries TRBV7-9 and TRBJ2-2; the central 8 bases match TRBD1. Sequenced material: peripheral blood. The TCR originated in a man aged 65 to 85 with acute or convalescent COVID-19. The DNA is as follows: TGTGCCAGCAGCCTCATCACCGGGACAGGCACTCCCGGGGAGCTGTTTTTT. It is translated as CASSLITGTGTPGELFF. Joined to the reference TRBV7-9 and TRBJ2-2 proteins, this CDR3 gives the full variable domain: DTGVSQNPRHKITKRGQNVTFRCDPISEHNRLYWYRQTLGQGPEFLTYFQNEAQLEKSRLLSDRFSAERPKGSFSTLEIQRTEQGDSAMYLCASSLITGTGTPGELFFGEGSRLTVL.